This TCR beta chain emerged from a study of CD8 T cells in ankylosing spondylitis. Researchers built TCR beta libraries using quantitative 5'-RACE with molecular barcodes. MiXCR, run by TCRdb on the 5' RACE reads, gives a single entry per CDR3 protein. The sample comprises 200,000 to 300,000 distinct CDR3 sequences, around 9.1% of which are singletons, and approximately 7% rests with the top ten. Study-wide results and caveats: About 8 highly homologous variants made up a TCR beta motif that seemed to typify ankylosing spondylitis blood.

V lost 8 bases to trimming and J lost 5 bases, with 8 bases between them. Germline CDR1 reads KGHDR; CDR2 reads SFDVKD. The length of the CDR3 is 11 residues. On this clonotype itself: The antigen remains undetermined.

V gene TRBV24-1 combines with J gene TRBJ2-5, with D unresolved. This TCR derives from a male donor with ankylosing spondylitis or in good health (not recorded which). The sequencing sample was made of blood, either unsorted or a sorted T cell fraction (not recorded which). CDR3 nucleotides: TGTGCCACCAACCCGACGGAGACCCAGTACTTC. The encoded protein is CATNPTETQYF.